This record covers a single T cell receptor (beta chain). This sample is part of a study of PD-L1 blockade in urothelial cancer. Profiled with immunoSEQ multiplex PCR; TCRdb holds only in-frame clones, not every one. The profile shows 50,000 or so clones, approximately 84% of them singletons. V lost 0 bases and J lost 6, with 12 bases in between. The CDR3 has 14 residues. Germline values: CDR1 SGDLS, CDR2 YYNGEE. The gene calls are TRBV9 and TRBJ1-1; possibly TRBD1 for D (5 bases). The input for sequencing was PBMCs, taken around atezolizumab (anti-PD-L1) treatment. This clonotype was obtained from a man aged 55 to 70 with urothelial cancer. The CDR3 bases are TGTGCCAGCAGCGTAGATCCGGGGGACCCTGAAGCTTTCTTT. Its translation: CASSVDPGDPEAFF.